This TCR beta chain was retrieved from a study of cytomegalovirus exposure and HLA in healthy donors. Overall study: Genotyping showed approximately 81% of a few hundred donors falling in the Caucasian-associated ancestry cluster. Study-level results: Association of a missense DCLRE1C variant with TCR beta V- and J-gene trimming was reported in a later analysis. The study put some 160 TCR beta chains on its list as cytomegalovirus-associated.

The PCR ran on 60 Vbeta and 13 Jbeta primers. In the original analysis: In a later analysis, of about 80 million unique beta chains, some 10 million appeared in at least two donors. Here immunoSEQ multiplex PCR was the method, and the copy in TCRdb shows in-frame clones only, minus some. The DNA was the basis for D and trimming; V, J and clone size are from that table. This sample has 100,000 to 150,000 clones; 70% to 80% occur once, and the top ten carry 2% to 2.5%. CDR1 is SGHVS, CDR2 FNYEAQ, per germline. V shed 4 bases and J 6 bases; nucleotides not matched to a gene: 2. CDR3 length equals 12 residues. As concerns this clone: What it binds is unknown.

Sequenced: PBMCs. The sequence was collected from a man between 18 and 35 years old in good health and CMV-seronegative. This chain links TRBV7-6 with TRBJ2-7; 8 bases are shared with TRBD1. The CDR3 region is CASSSGQAEQYF. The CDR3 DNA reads TGTGCCAGCAGCTCGGGACAGGCCGAGCAGTACTTC. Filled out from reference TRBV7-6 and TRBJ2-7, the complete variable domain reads GAGVSQSPRYKVTKRGQDVALRCDPISGHVSLYWYRQALGQGPEFLTYFNYEAQQDKSGLPNDRFSAERPEGSISTLTIQRTEQRDSAMYRCASSSGQAEQYFGPGTRLTVT.